This T cell receptor (beta chain) was profiled in a study of blood T cell repertoires in COVID-19. As for the study in general: Sources were T cells, B-cell-depleted T cells, or PBMCs; the material itself was cDNA or gDNA.

The length of the CDR3 is 14 residues. The junction had 3 bases not matched to a gene; V was cut back by 1 base and J by 4 bases. The germline CDR1 and CDR2 sequences are MNHNS and SASEGT. Measured with immunoSEQ multiplex PCR; TCRdb has only the in-frame clones, and not every one. The repertoire holds about 110,000 clones, roughly 91% seen once, with approximately 3.4% in the top ten. Sample: peripheral blood. The chain is built from TRBV6-1 and TRBJ1-1; 7 bases map to TRBD1. The sequence was obtained from a woman aged 45-65 years with acute or convalescent COVID-19. Written as DNA, the CDR3 is TGTGCCAGCAGTGAAGGACAGGGCCCCACTGAAGCTTTCTTT. This codes for CASSEGQGPTEAFF.